The source of this T cell receptor (beta chain) is a study of T cell responses to AZD1222 COVID-19 vaccine. The protocol was immunoSEQ multiplex PCR, while the TCRdb copy is restricted to in-frame clones and leaves out a portion. The sample holds approximately 100,000 clones, approximately 86% seen once. About this clone: Its antigen is currently unknown.

General study points: White British people made up most donors, females outnumbered males, and clonal diversity was possibly underestimated. Targets within unmutated variant regions were reportedly found for nearly half of spike-specific TCRs. Only 5 to 7 AZD1222 recipients were seropositive at baseline.

The CDR3 has 14 amino acids. Per the germline V gene, CDR1 is MNHEY and CDR2 is SVGAGI. Unmatched junction bases numbered 9, after V lost 6 bases and J lost 10 bases. This clonotype was obtained from an adult who received the MenACWY meningococcal vaccine as a control. The rearrangement joins TRBV6-5 to TRBJ1-6, with 7 bases aligning to TRBD1. Sequencing used peripheral blood, obtained 28 days after the second dose of the MenACWY control vaccine. The CDR3 DNA follows: TGTGCCAGCAGCTACGACAGGGTTCGATCACCCCTCCACTTT. Translated, it gives CASSYDRVRSPLHF.